A single sample gave rise to the 12 T cell receptor beta chains below, sequenced in a study of cytomegalovirus exposure and HLA in healthy donors. Libraries were prepared by immunoSEQ multiplex PCR; TCRdb keeps only in-frame clonotypes and omits some of them. In the table there are 55,000 to 65,000 clones, about 96% of which are singletons. The source material was PBMCs. These receptors were taken from a man between 18 and 29 years old in good health and CMV-seronegative.

V is TRBV10-1 and J is TRBJ2-1; TRBD1 agrees at 8 bases. Germline CDR1 WNHNN, CDR2 SYGVQD (reference sequence). CDR3 length: 13 residues. The V and J ends lost 5 bases and 8 bases, in that order; junction bases with no gene match: 5. The DNA of the CDR3 is TGCGCCAGCAGTCAGGGGGCAATGGATGAGCAGTTCTTC. It yields the protein CASSQGAMDEQFF.

The chain is built from TRBV6-5 and TRBJ2-1; 12 positions match TRBD2. Germline V gene data show CDR1 as MNHEY and CDR2 as SVGAGI. Germline trimming cut 0 bases from V and 10 bases from J; bases unmatched to any gene: 7. This CDR3 is 16 amino acids long. The CDR3 DNA is TGTGCCAGCAGTTACTCTCTGGCTAGCGGGAGGGACGAGCAGTTCTTC. Translating gives CASSYSLASGRDEQFF.

The rearrangement joins TRBV10-3 to TRBJ2-7; tentatively, D is TRBD2 (5 bases). The CDR3 is 17 residues long. Trimming removed 2 bases from V and 3 bases from J, with 20 bases in between. In germline, CDR1 is ENHRY, CDR2 SYGVKD. The CDR3 loop is CAISEPTTDSPDYEQYF. In nucleotides, the CDR3 is TGTGCCATCAGTGAGCCGACAACGGACTCCCCAGACTACGAGCAGTACTTC.

DNA for the CDR3: TGTGCCAGCAGCTTAGATCTTTGGAGCTCCTACAATGAGCAGTTCTTC. It encodes CASSLDLWSSYNEQFF. V is TRBV11-2 and J is TRBJ2-1; D is ambiguous. The CDR3 spans 16 residues. V lost 0 bases, J lost 0 bases, and 9 bases lay in between. Germline V gives CDR1 SGHAT, CDR2 FQNNGV.

The chain couples TRBV6-1 to TRBJ2-7; no clear D. The V gene lost 4 bases and the J gene lost 3 bases, with 4 bases spanning the gap. Germline CDR1 is MNHNS and CDR2 is SASEGT. The CDR3 is 11 residues long. The CDR3 DNA reads TGTGCCAGCAGTGCAAACTACGAGCAGTACTTC. Translation: CASSANYEQYF.

The V call is TRBV28, the J call TRBJ2-2; no reliable D call. Germline V gene sequence: CDR1 MDHEN, CDR2 SYDVKM. Trimming took off 5 bases at V and 3 bases at J, with 7 bases between the two ends. The CDR3 has 13 amino acids. The CDR3 coding sequence is TGTGCCAGCAGTCCTTCCGACACCGGGGAGCTGTTTTTT. Translation: CASSPSDTGELFF.

This chain links TRBV2 with TRBJ2-1; 7 bases fit TRBD2. CDR1 and CDR2 (germline): SNHLY, FYNNEI. V trimming: 8 bases; J trimming: 5 bases; junction bases outside the gene matches: 9. The CDR3 totals 14 residues. The CDR3 nucleotides read TGTGCCAGCTTGGGGAGGGGCGGGAACAATGAGCAGTTCTTC. Residues: CASLGRGGNNEQFF.

V and J are TRBV9 and TRBJ2-3; 7 positions match TRBD1. V lost 4 bases to trimming and J lost 2 bases; unmatched junction nucleotides: 13. The CDR3 consists of 17 residues. Germline CDR1 is SGDLS and CDR2 is YYNGEE. DNA for the CDR3: TGTGCCAGCAGCCCCCGACCCGGGACAGCGCACACAGATACGCAGTATTTT. Encoded protein: CASSPRPGTAHTDTQYF.

This clone was seen just once. This rearrangement joins TRBV18 to TRBJ2-7, with D maybe TRBD2 (5 bases). Trimming shortened V by 5 bases and J by 3 bases, and 23 bases separated the two germline ends. CDR1 and CDR2 (germline): KGHSH, LQKENI. CDR3 length equals 17 residues. Here the CDR3 DNA reads TGTGCCAGCTCAGACCGAATCCACCGGGAAAATTTCTACGAGCAGTACTTC. Translation gives CASSDRIHRENFYEQYF. The variable domain in full, with the rest retrieved from reference TRBV18 and TRBJ2-7, is NAGVMQNPRHLVRRRGQEARLRCSPMKGHSHVYWYRQLPEEGLKFMVYLQKENIIDESGMPKERFSAEFPKEGPSILRIQQVVRGDSAAYFCASSDRIHRENFYEQYFGPGTRLTVT.

V gene TRBV19 combines with J gene TRBJ1-5; TRBD1 agrees at 10 bases. Germline V gene sequence: CDR1 LNHDA, CDR2 SQIVND (reference sequence). The CDR3 runs 13 residues. Trimming took 6 bases from V and 5 from J; bases not matched to a gene: 1. The CDR3 region has the DNA TGTGCCAGTAGAGGACAGGGGGATCAGCCCCAGCATTTT. It is translated as CASRGQGDQPQHF.

The chain links TRBV2 to TRBJ1-1, with a tentative D call TRBD1 (5 bases). The V and J ends lost 6 bases and 2 bases respectively, with 19 bases between them. The germline V gene encodes CDR1 SNHLY and CDR2 FYNNEI. The CDR3 runs to 16 residues. The chain's CDR3 is CASSSGVVRGNTEAFF. The CDR3 DNA reads TGTGCCAGCAGCTCTGGGGTAGTAAGGGGAAACACTGAAGCTTTCTTT.

J is TRBJ1-2 and V is TRBV27; D may be TRBD1 (6 bases). This CDR3 is 13 amino acids long. V was cut by 6 bases and J by 8 bases, with 16 bases left in between. CDR1 MNHEY and CDR2 SMNVEV come from the germline V gene (reference sequence). CDR3 amino acids: CASSIGGRRGYTF. CDR3 coding DNA: TGTGCCAGCAGCATCGGGGGGCGCAGGGGCTACACCTTC.